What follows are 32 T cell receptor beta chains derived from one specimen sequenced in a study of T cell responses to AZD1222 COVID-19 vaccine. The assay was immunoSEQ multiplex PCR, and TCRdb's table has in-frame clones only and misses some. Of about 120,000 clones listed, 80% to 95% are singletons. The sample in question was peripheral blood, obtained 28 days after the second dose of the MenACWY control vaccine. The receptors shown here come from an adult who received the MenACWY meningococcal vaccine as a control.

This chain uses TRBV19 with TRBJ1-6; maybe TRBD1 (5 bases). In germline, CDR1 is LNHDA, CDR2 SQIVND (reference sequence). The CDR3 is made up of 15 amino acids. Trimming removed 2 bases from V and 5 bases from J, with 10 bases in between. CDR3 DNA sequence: TGTGCCAGTAGTATAAGGGGTAGGAATAATTCACCCCTCCACTTT. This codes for CASSIRGRNNSPLHF.

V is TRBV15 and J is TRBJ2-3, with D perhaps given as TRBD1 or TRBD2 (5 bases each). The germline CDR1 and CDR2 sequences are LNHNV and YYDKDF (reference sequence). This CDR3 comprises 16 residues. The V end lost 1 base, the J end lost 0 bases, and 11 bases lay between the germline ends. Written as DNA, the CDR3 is TGTGCCACCAGCAGAGTAGGGACCGCTAGCACAGATACGCAGTATTTT. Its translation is CATSRVGTASTDTQYF.

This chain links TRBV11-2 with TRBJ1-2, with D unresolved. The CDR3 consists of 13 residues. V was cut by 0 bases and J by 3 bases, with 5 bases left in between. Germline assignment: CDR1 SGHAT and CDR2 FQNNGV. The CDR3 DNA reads TGTGCCAGCAGCTTAGACCAATACTATGGCTACACCTTC. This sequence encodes CASSLDQYYGYTF.

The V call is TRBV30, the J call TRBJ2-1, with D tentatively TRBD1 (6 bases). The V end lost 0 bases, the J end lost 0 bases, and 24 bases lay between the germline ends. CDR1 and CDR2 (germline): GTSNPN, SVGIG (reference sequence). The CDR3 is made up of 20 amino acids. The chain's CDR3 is CAWSVREVQGPGSSYNEQFF. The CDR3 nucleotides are TGTGCCTGGAGTGTACGAGAGGTTCAGGGGCCAGGGAGCTCCTACAATGAGCAGTTCTTC. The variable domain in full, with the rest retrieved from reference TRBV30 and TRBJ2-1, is SQTIHQWPATLVQPVGSPLSLECTVEGTSNPNLYWYRQAAGRGLQLLFYSVGIGQISSEVPQNLSASRPQDRQFILSSKKLLLSDSGFYLCAWSVREVQGPGSSYNEQFFGPGTRLTVL.

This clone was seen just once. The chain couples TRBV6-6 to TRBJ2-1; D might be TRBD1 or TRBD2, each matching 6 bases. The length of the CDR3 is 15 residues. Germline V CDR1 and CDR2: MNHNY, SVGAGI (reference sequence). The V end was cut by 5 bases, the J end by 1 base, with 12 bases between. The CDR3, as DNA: TGTGCCAGCAGTAGTGGGGGGCCTTCCTACAATGAGCAGTTCTTC. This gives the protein CASSSGGPSYNEQFF.

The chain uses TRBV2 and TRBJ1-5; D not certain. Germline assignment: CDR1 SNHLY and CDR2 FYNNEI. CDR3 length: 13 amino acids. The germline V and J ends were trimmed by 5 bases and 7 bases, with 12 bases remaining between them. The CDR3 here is CASSTAIGQPQHF. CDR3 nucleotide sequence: TGTGCCAGCAGTACTGCAATAGGGCAGCCCCAGCATTTT.

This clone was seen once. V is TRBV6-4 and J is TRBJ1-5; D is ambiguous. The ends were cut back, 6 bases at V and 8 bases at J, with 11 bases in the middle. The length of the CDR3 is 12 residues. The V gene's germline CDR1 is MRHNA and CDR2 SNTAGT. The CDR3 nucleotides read TGTGCCAGCAGCCGGACCGATAAGCCCCAGCATTTT. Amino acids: CASSRTDKPQHF.

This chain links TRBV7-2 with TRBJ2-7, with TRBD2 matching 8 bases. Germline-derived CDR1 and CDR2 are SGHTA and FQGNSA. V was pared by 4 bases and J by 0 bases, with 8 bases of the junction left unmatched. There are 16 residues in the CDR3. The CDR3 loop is CASSSRTSLSSYEQYF. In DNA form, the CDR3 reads TGTGCCAGCAGCTCGAGGACTAGCTTAAGCTCCTACGAGCAGTACTTC.

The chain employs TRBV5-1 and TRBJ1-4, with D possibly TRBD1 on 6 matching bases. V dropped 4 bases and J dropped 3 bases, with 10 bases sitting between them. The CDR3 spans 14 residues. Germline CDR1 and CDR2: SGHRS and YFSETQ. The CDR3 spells CASSPRTANEKLFF. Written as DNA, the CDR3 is TGCGCCAGCAGCCCCCGGACAGCTAATGAAAAACTGTTTTTT.

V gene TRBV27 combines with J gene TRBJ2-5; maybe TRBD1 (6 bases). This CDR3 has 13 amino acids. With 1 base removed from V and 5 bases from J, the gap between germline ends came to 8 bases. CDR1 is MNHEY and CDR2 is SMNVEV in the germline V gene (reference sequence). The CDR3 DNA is TGTGCCAGCAGTTTATTAGACAGGGAGACCCAGTACTTC. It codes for CASSLLDRETQYF.

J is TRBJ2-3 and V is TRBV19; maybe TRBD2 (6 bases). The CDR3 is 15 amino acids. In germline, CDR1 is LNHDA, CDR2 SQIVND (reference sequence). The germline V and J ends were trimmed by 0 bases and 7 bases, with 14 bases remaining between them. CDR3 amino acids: CASSIESFGGYTQYF. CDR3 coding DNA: TGTGCCAGTAGTATAGAGAGCTTCGGGGGATATACGCAGTATTTT.

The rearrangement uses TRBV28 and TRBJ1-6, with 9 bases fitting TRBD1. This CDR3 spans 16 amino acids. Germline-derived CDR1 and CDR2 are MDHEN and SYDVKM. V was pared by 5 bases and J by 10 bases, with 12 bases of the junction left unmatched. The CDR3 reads CASSPRMTGGGSPLHF. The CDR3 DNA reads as TGTGCCAGCAGTCCCCGAATGACAGGGGGGGGGTCACCCCTCCACTTT.

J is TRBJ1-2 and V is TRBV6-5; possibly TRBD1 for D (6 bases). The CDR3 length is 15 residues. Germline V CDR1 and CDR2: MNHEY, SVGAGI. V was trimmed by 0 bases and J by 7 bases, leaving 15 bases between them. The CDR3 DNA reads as TGTGCCAGCAGTTACTCGCCCGGGGGCATTGGTGGCTACACCTTC. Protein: CASSYSPGGIGGYTF.

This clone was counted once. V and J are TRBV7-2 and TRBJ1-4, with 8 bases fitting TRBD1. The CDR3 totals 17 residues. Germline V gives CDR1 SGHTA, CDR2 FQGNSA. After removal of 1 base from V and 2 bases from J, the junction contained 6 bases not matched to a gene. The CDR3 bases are TGTGCCAGCAGCTTAGTAACAGGGGGGCGGACTAATGAAAAACTGTTTTTT. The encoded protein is CASSLVTGGRTNEKLFF. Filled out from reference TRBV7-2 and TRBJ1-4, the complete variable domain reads GAGVSQSPSNKVTEKGKDVELRCDPISGHTALYWYRQSLGQGLEFLIYFQGNSAPDKSGLPSDRFSAERTGGSVSTLTIQRTQQEDSAVYLCASSLVTGGRTNEKLFFGSGTQLSVL.

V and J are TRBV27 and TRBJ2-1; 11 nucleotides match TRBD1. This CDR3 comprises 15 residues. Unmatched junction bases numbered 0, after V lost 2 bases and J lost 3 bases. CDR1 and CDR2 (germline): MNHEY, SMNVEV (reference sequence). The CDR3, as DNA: TGTGCCAGCAGTTTAGGGACAGGGGGCTACAATGAGCAGTTCTTC. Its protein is CASSLGTGGYNEQFF.

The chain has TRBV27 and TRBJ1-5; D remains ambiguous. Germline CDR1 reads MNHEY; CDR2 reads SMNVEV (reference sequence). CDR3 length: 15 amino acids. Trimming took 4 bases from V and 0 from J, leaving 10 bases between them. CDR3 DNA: TGTGCCAGCAGTTCTTTCGCGTATAGCAATCAGCCCCAGCATTTT. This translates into CASSSFAYSNQPQHF.

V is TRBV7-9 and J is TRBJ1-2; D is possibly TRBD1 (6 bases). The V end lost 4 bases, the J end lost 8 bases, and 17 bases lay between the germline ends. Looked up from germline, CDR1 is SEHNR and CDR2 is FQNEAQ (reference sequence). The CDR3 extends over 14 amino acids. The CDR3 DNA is TGTGCCAGCAGCTCGATGGGGACACTAAAGGGCTACACCTTC. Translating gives CASSSMGTLKGYTF.

The chain's CDR3 is CASSLGLALNIQYF. The CDR3 DNA sequence: TGCGCCAGCAGCTTGGGACTAGCTCTCAACATTCAGTACTTC. The chain has TRBV5-1 and TRBJ2-4; 7 bases fit TRBD2. The CDR3 extends over 14 amino acids. Germline CDR1 reads SGHRS; CDR2 reads YFSETQ. V was clipped by 0 bases and J by 7 bases; unmatched bases: 4.

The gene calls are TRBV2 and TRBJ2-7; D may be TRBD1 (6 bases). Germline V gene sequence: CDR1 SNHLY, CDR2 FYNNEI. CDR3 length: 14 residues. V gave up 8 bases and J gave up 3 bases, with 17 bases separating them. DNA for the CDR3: TGTGCCAGCCAGCCATCCGGGACACTCTACGAGCAGTACTTC. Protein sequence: CASQPSGTLYEQYF.

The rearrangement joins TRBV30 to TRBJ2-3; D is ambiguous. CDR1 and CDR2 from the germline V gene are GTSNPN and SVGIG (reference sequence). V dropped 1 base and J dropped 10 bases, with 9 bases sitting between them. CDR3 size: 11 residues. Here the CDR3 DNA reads TGTGCCTGGAGTGCCCCGGCGCCGCAGTATTTT. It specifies CAWSAPAPQYF.

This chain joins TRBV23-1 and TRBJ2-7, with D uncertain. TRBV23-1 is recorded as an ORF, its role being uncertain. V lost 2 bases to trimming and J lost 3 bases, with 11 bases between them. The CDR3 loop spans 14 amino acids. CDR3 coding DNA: TGCGCCAGCAGTCAACTGCTCCCCGACTACGAGCAGTACTTC. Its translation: CASSQLLPDYEQYF.

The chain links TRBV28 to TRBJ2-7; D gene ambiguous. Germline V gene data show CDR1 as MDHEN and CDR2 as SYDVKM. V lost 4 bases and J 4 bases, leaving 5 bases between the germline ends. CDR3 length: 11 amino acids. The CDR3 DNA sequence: TGTGCCAGCAGTTCACCATACGAGCAGTACTTC. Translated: CASSSPYEQYF.

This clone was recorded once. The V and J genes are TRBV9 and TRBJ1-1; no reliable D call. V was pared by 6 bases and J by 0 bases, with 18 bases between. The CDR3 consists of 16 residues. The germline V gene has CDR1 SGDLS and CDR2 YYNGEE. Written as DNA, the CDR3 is TGTGCCAGCACCCCACTCTACACAGCCATGAACACTGAAGCTTTCTTT. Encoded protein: CASTPLYTAMNTEAFF. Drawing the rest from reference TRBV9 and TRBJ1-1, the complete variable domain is DSGVTQTPKHLITATGQRVTLRCSPRSGDLSVYWYQQSLDQGLQFLIQYYNGEERAKGNILERFSAQQFPDLHSELNLSSLELGDSALYFCASTPLYTAMNTEAFFGQGTRLTVV.

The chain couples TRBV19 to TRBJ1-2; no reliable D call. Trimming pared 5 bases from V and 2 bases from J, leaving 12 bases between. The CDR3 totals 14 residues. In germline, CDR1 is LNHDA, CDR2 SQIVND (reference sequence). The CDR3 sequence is CASSRWAGNYGYTF. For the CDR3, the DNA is TGTGCCAGTAGTCGCTGGGCTGGGAACTATGGCTACACCTTC. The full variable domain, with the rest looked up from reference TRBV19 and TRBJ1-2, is DGGITQSPKYLFRKEGQNVTLSCEQNLNHDAMYWYRQDPGQGLRLIYYSQIVNDFQKGDIAEGYSVSREKKESFPLTVTSAQKNPTAFYLCASSRWAGNYGYTFGSGTRLTVV.

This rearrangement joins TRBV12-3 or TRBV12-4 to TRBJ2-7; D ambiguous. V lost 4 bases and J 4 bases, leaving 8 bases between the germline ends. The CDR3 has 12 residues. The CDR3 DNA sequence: TGTGCCAGCAGTTCCACTTCTTACGAGCAGTACTTC. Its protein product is CASSSTSYEQYF.

The CDR3 spells CASSLLETVAKNIQYF. The CDR3 DNA reads TGTGCCAGCAGTTTACTAGAAACTGTAGCCAAAAACATTCAGTACTTC. V is TRBV6-6 and J is TRBJ2-4, with D perhaps TRBD2 (5 bases). Trimming cost V 4 bases and J 0 bases, with 13 bases left between them. The germline V gene encodes CDR1 MNHNY and CDR2 SVGAGI (reference sequence). This CDR3 is 16 amino acids long.

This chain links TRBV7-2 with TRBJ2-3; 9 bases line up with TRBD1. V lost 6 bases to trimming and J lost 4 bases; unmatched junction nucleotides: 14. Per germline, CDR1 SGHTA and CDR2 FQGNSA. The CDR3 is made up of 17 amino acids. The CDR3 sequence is CASSSRVQGAFSDTQYF. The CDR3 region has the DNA TGTGCCAGCAGTTCAAGGGTACAGGGGGCATTTTCAGATACGCAGTATTTT.

The CDR3 DNA reads TGTGCCAGCAGCTACAGGGACCCCGGGGAGCTGTTTTTT. Its translation: CASSYRDPGELFF. The chain uses TRBV7-9 and TRBJ2-2; tentatively, D is TRBD1 (6 bases). Germline CDR1 is SEHNR and CDR2 is FQNEAQ (reference sequence). The CDR3 runs 13 residues. Trimming removed 4 bases at V and 6 bases at J, with 9 bases between.

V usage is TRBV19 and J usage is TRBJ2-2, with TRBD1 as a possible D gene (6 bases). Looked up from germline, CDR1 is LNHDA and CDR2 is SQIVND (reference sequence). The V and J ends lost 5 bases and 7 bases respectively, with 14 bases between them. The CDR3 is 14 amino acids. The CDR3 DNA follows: TGTGCCAGTAGTTCCAACAGGGAACGCGGGGAGCTGTTTTTT. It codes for CASSSNRERGELFF.

The CDR3 is CASSDIDRGKNNEQFF. DNA of the CDR3: TGTGCCAGCAGTGATATCGACAGGGGGAAAAACAATGAGCAGTTCTTC. The V and J genes are TRBV25-1 and TRBJ2-1; 9 positions agree with TRBD1. V shed 3 bases and J 5 bases; nucleotides not matched to a gene: 8. CDR3 length: 16 residues. Germline values: CDR1 MGHDK, CDR2 SYGVNS.

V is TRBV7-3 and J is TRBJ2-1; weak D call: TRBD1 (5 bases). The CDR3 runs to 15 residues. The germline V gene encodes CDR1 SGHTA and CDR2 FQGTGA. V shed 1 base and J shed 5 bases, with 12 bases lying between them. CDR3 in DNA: TGTGCCAGCAGCTTAAAGGGGATCCTACACAATGAGCAGTTCTTC. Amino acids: CASSLKGILHNEQFF.

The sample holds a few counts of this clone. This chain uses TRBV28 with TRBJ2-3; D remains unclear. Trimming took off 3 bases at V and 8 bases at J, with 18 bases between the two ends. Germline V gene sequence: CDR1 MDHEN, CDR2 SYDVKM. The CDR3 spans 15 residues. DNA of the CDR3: TGTGCCAGCAGTTTTCGTGGCGAGGTGGGTTTTACGCAGTATTTT. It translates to CASSFRGEVGFTQYF.